Following are 20 T cell receptor beta chains from one sample sequenced in a study of T cell responses to AZD1222 COVID-19 vaccine. TCRdb's table, derived via immunoSEQ multiplex PCR, lists solely in-frame clones and lacks some. Of 150,000 to 200,000 clones in the sample, more than 85% are singletons; the top ten hold roughly 1.2%. The material sequenced was peripheral blood, taken 28 days after the second AZD1222 dose. The receptor set was obtained from an adult who received the AZD1222 COVID-19 vaccine.

The chain is built from TRBV7-9 and TRBJ1-1; a weak D match, TRBD1 (5 bases). The CDR3 loop spans 13 amino acids. Trimming took off 3 bases at V and 6 bases at J, with 11 bases between the two ends. Looked up from germline, CDR1 is SEHNR and CDR2 is FQNEAQ (reference sequence). The CDR3 loop reads CASSLGTGSEAFF. The CDR3 DNA follows: TGTGCCAGCAGCTTGGGGACGGGGTCTGAAGCTTTCTTT.

The chain links TRBV12-3 or TRBV12-4 to TRBJ1-2; possibly TRBD1 for D (5 bases). The CDR3 runs to 11 residues. V was shortened by 3 bases and J by 7 bases, with 6 bases between the two germline ends. The CDR3 region has the DNA TGTGCCAGCAGTTTGAGGGGTGGCTACACCTTC. Its protein is CASSLRGGYTF.

The chain carries TRBV2 and TRBJ1-2; 7 bases line up with TRBD1. CDR1 and CDR2 (germline): SNHLY, FYNNEI. Trimming cost V 4 bases and J 5 bases; bases outside gene matches: 7. CDR3 length equals 14 residues. CDR3 loop: CASSVGRGRYGYTF. The CDR3 nucleotides read TGTGCCAGCAGTGTTGGCAGGGGGAGGTATGGCTACACCTTC.

The J gene is TRBJ2-3, the V gene TRBV19, with D possibly matching TRBD2 (5 bases). The CDR3 spans 13 residues. Trimming took 4 bases from V and 3 from J, leaving 8 bases between them. Germline values: CDR1 LNHDA, CDR2 SQIVND (reference sequence). The CDR3 nucleotides are TGTGCCAGTAGTAGGAGGAGGACAGATACGCAGTATTTT. Translated: CASSRRRTDTQYF.

The chain is built from TRBV5-1 and TRBJ2-7; D ambiguous. V was clipped by 4 bases and J by 4 bases, with 12 bases between them. CDR1 and CDR2 from the germline V gene are SGHRS and YFSETQ. CDR3 length: 13 residues. In nucleotides, the CDR3 is TGCGCCAGCAGCCCTAATATACTTTACGAGCAGTACTTC. Translating gives CASSPNILYEQYF.

This sequence joins TRBV13 and TRBJ2-7; D is uncertain. V was pared by 0 bases and J by 1 base, with 4 bases between. The CDR3 consists of 13 residues. Germline values: CDR1 PRHDT, CDR2 FYEKMQ (reference sequence). The CDR3 reads CASSLGPSYEQYF. The CDR3 nucleotides are TGTGCCAGCAGCTTAGGACCTTCCTACGAGCAGTACTTC.

The J gene is TRBJ2-7, the V gene TRBV6-5, with 9 bases that match TRBD1. V dropped 10 bases and J dropped 1; count of bases not matched to a gene: 5. The CDR3 has 13 amino acids. Germline V lookup: CDR1 MNHEY, CDR2 SVGAGI. Here the CDR3 DNA reads TGTGCCACGAGGGACAGGGATTCCTACGAGCAGTACTTC. It encodes CATRDRDSYEQYF.

The gene calls are TRBV15 and TRBJ2-7; the match to TRBD2 covers 8 bases. The CDR3 runs 16 residues. Germline lookup yields CDR1 LNHNV and CDR2 YYDKDF (reference sequence). After removal of 5 bases from V and 2 bases from J, the junction contained 11 bases not matched to a gene. This CDR3 reads CATSGASTSETYEQYF. CDR3 DNA sequence: TGTGCCACCAGCGGTGCCTCGACTAGCGAGACCTACGAGCAGTACTTC.

The genes are TRBV5-1 and TRBJ2-7; TRBD2 might be the D (6 bases). Germline V gene sequence: CDR1 SGHRS, CDR2 YFSETQ. CDR3 length: 13 residues. Trimming removed 1 base from V and 3 bases from J, with 8 bases in between. Here the CDR3 reads CASSLSGGYEQYF. The CDR3 region has the DNA TGCGCCAGCAGCTTGTCCGGGGGCTACGAGCAGTACTTC.

V gene TRBV19 combines with J gene TRBJ1-5; TRBD1 agrees at 7 bases. The length of the CDR3 is 20 residues. Trimming took 5 bases from V and 0 from J; bases not matched to a gene: 19. Per the germline V gene, CDR1 is LNHDA and CDR2 is SQIVND (reference sequence). The CDR3 sequence: CASSPRGDSPSPYSNQPQHF. CDR3 nucleotide sequence: TGTGCCAGTAGTCCCCGAGGGGACAGTCCTTCCCCCTATAGCAATCAGCCCCAGCATTTT. The variable domain in full, completed from reference TRBV19 and TRBJ1-5, reads DGGITQSPKYLFRKEGQNVTLSCEQNLNHDAMYWYRQDPGQGLRLIYYSQIVNDFQKGDIAEGYSVSREKKESFPLTVTSAQKNPTAFYLCASSPRGDSPSPYSNQPQHFGDGTRLSIL.

The rearrangement joins TRBV14 to TRBJ1-2, with a weak D call TRBD1 (5 bases). The germline V gene encodes CDR1 SGHDN and CDR2 FVKESK. V was trimmed by 3 bases and J by 4 bases, leaving 18 bases between them. This CDR3 is 16 amino acids long. In DNA, the CDR3 is TGTGCCAGCAGCCAGTTGAAGGGACCGGTGCTCTATGGCTACACCTTC. It translates to CASSQLKGPVLYGYTF. The full variable domain, completed using reference TRBV14 and TRBJ1-2, is EAGVTQFPSHSVIEKGQTVTLRCDPISGHDNLYWYRRVMGKEIKFLLHFVKESKQDESGMPNNRFLAERTGGTYSTLKVQPAELEDSGVYFCASSQLKGPVLYGYTFGSGTRLTVV.

This sequence joins TRBV6-5 and TRBJ2-7, with 10 bases that match TRBD2. There are 14 residues in the CDR3. Germline loops: CDR1 MNHEY, CDR2 SVGAGI. V shed 4 bases and J 1 base; nucleotides not matched to a gene: 1. The CDR3: CASSSSGSSYEQYF. The DNA of the CDR3 is TGTGCCAGCAGTTCTAGCGGGAGTTCCTACGAGCAGTACTTC.

This chain connects TRBV19 to TRBJ1-2; 8 nucleotides align to TRBD1. Germline CDR1 LNHDA, CDR2 SQIVND (reference sequence). V gave up 8 bases and J gave up 0 bases; unmatched junction bases: 2. The length of the CDR3 is 13 residues. CDR3 in DNA: TGTGCCAGTGGGACAGGTGCTAACTATGGCTACACCTTC. This gives the protein CASGTGANYGYTF.

The genes are TRBV6-2 or TRBV6-3 and TRBJ1-2; 10 bases fit TRBD1. Per the germline V gene, CDR1 is MNHEY and CDR2 is SVGEGT. This CDR3 is 17 amino acids long. The V segment lost 1 base and the J segment 3 bases; nucleotides outside the gene matches: 8. This chain's CDR3 is CASSYLNGQGGDYGYTF. CDR3 sequence (DNA): TGTGCCAGCAGTTACTTAAACGGACAGGGGGGCGACTATGGCTACACCTTC.

The rearrangement links TRBV2 to TRBJ2-1; D ambiguous. The V end was cut by 2 bases, the J end by 5 bases, with 4 bases between. The CDR3 is 12 amino acids. The germline CDR1 and CDR2 sequences are SNHLY and FYNNEI. The CDR3 here is CASSEYDNEQFF. CDR3 sequence (DNA): TGTGCCAGCAGTGAATACGACAATGAGCAGTTCTTC.

The rearrangement links TRBV19 to TRBJ1-2, with TRBD1 matching over 7 bases. Trimming at V came to 5 bases and at J to 2 bases, leaving 2 bases not matched to a gene. This CDR3 has 13 amino acids. From germline, CDR1 is LNHDA and CDR2 SQIVND (reference sequence). The CDR3: CASSATGNYGYTF. CDR3 DNA sequence: TGTGCCAGTAGTGCGACAGGGAACTATGGCTACACCTTC.

The chain combines TRBV12-5 with TRBJ1-1; D remains unclear. CDR1 is LGHNT, CDR2 FRNRAP, per germline. V was pared by 0 bases and J by 0 bases, with 14 bases between. The CDR3 length is 17 residues. The CDR3 is CASGLVTTRVMNTEAFF. The DNA of the CDR3 is TGTGCTAGTGGTTTGGTGACGACAAGGGTTATGAACACTGAAGCTTTCTTT.

The V call is TRBV10-3, the J call TRBJ1-2; 7 bases align to TRBD1. Germline V lookup: CDR1 ENHRY, CDR2 SYGVKD. The junction had 8 bases not matched to a gene; V was cut back by 6 bases and J by 4 bases. CDR3 length equals 14 residues. The CDR3 loop reads CAISEWDSAYGYTF. Here the CDR3 DNA reads TGTGCCATCAGCGAATGGGACAGTGCCTATGGCTACACCTTC.

The genes are TRBV19 and TRBJ1-2; TRBD1 is a possible D gene (5 bases). The germline gives CDR1 LNHDA, CDR2 SQIVND (reference sequence). The CDR3 has 14 residues. V lost 7 bases to trimming and J lost 4 bases, with 16 bases between them. The CDR3 DNA reads as TGTGCCAGTACCCCGGGGGGGGGTCGCTATGGCTACACCTTC. Its translation: CASTPGGGRYGYTF. The full variable domain, rest sourced from reference TRBV19 and TRBJ1-2, is DGGITQSPKYLFRKEGQNVTLSCEQNLNHDAMYWYRQDPGQGLRLIYYSQIVNDFQKGDIAEGYSVSREKKESFPLTVTSAQKNPTAFYLCASTPGGGRYGYTFGSGTRLTVV.

The chain combines TRBV5-1 with TRBJ2-7, with 11 bases matching TRBD2. Germline loops: CDR1 SGHRS, CDR2 YFSETQ. V lost 0 bases to trimming and J lost 4 bases; unmatched junction nucleotides: 3. The CDR3 sequence is 15 residues long. The CDR3 bases are TGCGCCAGCAGCTTGGACACTAGCGGGAGTTACGAGCAGTACTTC. It encodes CASSLDTSGSYEQYF.